The 25 T cell receptor beta chains listed next were all sequenced from one sample in a study of T cell responses to AZD1222 COVID-19 vaccine. The assay was immunoSEQ multiplex PCR, and TCRdb's table has in-frame clones only and misses some. The table includes some 140,000 clones, approximately 90% detected once. Sequences were derived from peripheral blood, sampled on day 0 of AZD1222 vaccination. The source is an adult in good health.

The CDR3 region is CASSDSSLTYEQYF. Written as DNA, the CDR3 is TGTGCCAGCAGCGACTCATCCCTTACCTACGAGCAGTACTTC. The chain carries TRBV9 and TRBJ2-7; D not resolved. With 3 bases removed from V and 2 bases from J, the gap between germline ends came to 12 bases. The germline gives CDR1 SGDLS, CDR2 YYNGEE. The CDR3 runs to 14 residues.

CDR3 sequence: CASTPQGPHTDTQYF. CDR3 in DNA: TGTGCCAGTACCCCTCAGGGGCCCCACACAGATACGCAGTATTTT. J is TRBJ2-3 and V is TRBV19, with D possibly being TRBD1 (6 bases). CDR3 length: 15 residues. Germline-derived CDR1 and CDR2 are LNHDA and SQIVND (reference sequence). Deletions cut 7 bases from V and 2 bases from J, with 16 bases between.

This rearrangement joins TRBV5-1 to TRBJ2-3; 8 bases match TRBD1. CDR3 length: 16 amino acids. Germline V gene sequence: CDR1 SGHRS, CDR2 YFSETQ. Germline trimming cut 4 bases from V and 2 bases from J; bases unmatched to any gene: 9. The CDR3 region has the DNA TGCGCCAGCAGCCAACACAGGGGGGTTTTCACAGATACGCAGTATTTT. It yields the protein CASSQHRGVFTDTQYF.

The chain recombines TRBV7-6 with TRBJ2-3; a possible D gene is TRBD2 (6 bases). The CDR3 totals 18 residues. Germline V CDR1 and CDR2: SGHVS, FNYEAQ. Trimming took off 5 bases at V and 6 bases at J, with 27 bases between the two ends. The CDR3 is CASSPTGIRELKGDTQYF. CDR3 sequence (DNA): TGTGCCAGCAGCCCTACCGGGATTCGGGAGTTGAAAGGGGATACGCAGTATTTT. Supplemented by reference TRBV7-6 and TRBJ2-3, the full variable domain reads GAGVSQSPRYKVTKRGQDVALRCDPISGHVSLYWYRQALGQGPEFLTYFNYEAQQDKSGLPNDRFSAERPEGSISTLTIQRTEQRDSAMYRCASSPTGIRELKGDTQYFGPGTRLTVL.

The V call is TRBV9, the J call TRBJ2-7, with TRBD2 matching over 7 bases. Germline V gives CDR1 SGDLS, CDR2 YYNGEE. The V and J ends lost 3 bases and 0 bases, in that order; junction bases with no gene match: 6. CDR3 length: 15 residues. The CDR3 loop is CASSAGTTSSYEQYF. CDR3 nucleotides: TGTGCCAGCAGCGCGGGGACTACCAGCTCCTACGAGCAGTACTTC.

For the CDR3, the DNA is TGCGCCAGCAGCCAAGTCGTAGGGATCGGGAACATTCAGTACTTC. This codes for CASSQVVGIGNIQYF. The chain recombines TRBV4-3 with TRBJ2-4; no definite D call. In germline, CDR1 is LGHNA, CDR2 YSLEER. Trimming pared 1 base from V and 7 bases from J, leaving 14 bases between. The CDR3 covers 15 residues.

The V call is TRBV3-1 (or the pseudogene TRBV3-2), the J call TRBJ1-4, with no clear D. With 3 bases removed from V and 7 bases from J, the gap between germline ends came to 6 bases. The CDR3 length is 12 residues. Per germline, CDR1 LGHDT and CDR2 YNNKEL (reference sequence). The CDR3 protein is CASSQATEKLFF. The CDR3 DNA is TGTGCCAGCAGCCAGGCTACTGAAAAACTGTTTTTT.

This chain joins TRBV5-5 and TRBJ2-7, with D perhaps matching TRBD2 (5 bases). Germline CDR1 SGHKS, CDR2 YYEKEE (reference sequence). V lost 0 bases, J lost 1 base, and 8 bases lay in between. The CDR3 covers 14 residues. The chain's CDR3 is CASSLAGSSYEQYF. Here the CDR3 DNA reads TGTGCCAGCAGCTTGGCGGGGTCGTCCTACGAGCAGTACTTC.

J is TRBJ2-7 and V is TRBV6-5; 7 bases align to TRBD1. The CDR3 totals 14 residues. Germline V lookup: CDR1 MNHEY, CDR2 SVGAGI. J lost 5 bases, V lost 5 bases, and 9 bases had no gene match. CDR3 residues: CASSPGQWRHEQYF. In nucleotides, the CDR3 is TGTGCCAGCAGTCCGGGACAGTGGCGCCACGAGCAGTACTTC.

This rearrangement joins TRBV24-1 to TRBJ1-2; the D gene is possibly TRBD1 (6 bases). Germline V CDR1 and CDR2: KGHDR, SFDVKD. The CDR3 covers 12 residues. V lost 7 bases and J 5 bases, leaving 10 bases between the germline ends. CDR3 DNA sequence: TGTGCCACCAGCACCCAGGGGTATGGCTACACCTTC. Protein sequence: CATSTQGYGYTF.

J is TRBJ2-1 and V is TRBV12-3 or TRBV12-4; D not resolved. CDR3 length: 12 residues. Trimming took 6 bases from V and 8 from J, leaving 11 bases between them. The CDR3 protein is CASSIDLDEQFF. As DNA, the CDR3 is TGTGCCAGCAGCATAGACCTGGATGAGCAGTTCTTC.

Only one count was recorded for this clone. The rearrangement links TRBV5-1 to TRBJ2-1; D is unclear. Between the trimmed V and J ends, which lost 0 bases and 1 base, there was a span of 5 bases. The CDR3 runs to 14 residues. CDR1 and CDR2 from the germline V gene are SGHRS and YFSETQ. CDR3 amino acids: CASSLAASYNEQFF. CDR3 bases: TGCGCCAGCAGCTTGGCCGCATCCTACAATGAGCAGTTCTTC. The full variable domain, rest sourced from reference TRBV5-1 and TRBJ2-1, is KAGVTQTPRYLIKTRGQQVTLSCSPISGHRSVSWYQQTPGQGLQFLFEYFSETQRNKGNFPGRFSGRQFSNSRSEMNVSTLELGDSALYLCASSLAASYNEQFFGPGTRLTVL.

The J gene is TRBJ1-2, the V gene TRBV5-5; D is ambiguous. This CDR3 comprises 15 residues. CDR1 is SGHKS and CDR2 is YYEKEE in the germline V gene (reference sequence). Trimming stripped 0 bases from V and 1 base from J, with 10 bases between. CDR3 sequence: CASSLEGRINYGYTF. CDR3 coding DNA: TGTGCCAGCAGCTTGGAAGGGCGCATTAACTATGGCTACACCTTC.

Ten or more counts support this clone. The V call is TRBV6-2 or TRBV6-3, the J call TRBJ2-2, with D unresolved. Germline-derived CDR1 and CDR2 are MNHEY and SVGEGT. Trimming removed 2 bases at V and 5 bases at J, with 12 bases between. CDR3 length: 15 residues. DNA for the CDR3: TGTGCCAGCAGTTACCATAAAAGGCAAACCGGGGAGCTGTTTTTT. Residues: CASSYHKRQTGELFF.

This clone was counted a single time. The rearrangement links TRBV5-1 to TRBJ2-7, with TRBD2 matching over 13 bases. Looked up from germline, CDR1 is SGHRS and CDR2 is YFSETQ. V lost 2 bases and J lost 7; bases outside the gene matches: 3. The CDR3 consists of 14 residues. In nucleotides, the CDR3 is TGCGCCAGCAGCTTCCAACTAGCGGGAGGGGAGCAGTACTTC. This sequence encodes CASSFQLAGGEQYF.

This sequence joins TRBV6-2 or TRBV6-3 and TRBJ1-3; D not resolved. The CDR3 is 14 residues long. V was cut by 4 bases and J by 0 bases, with 7 bases left in between. Germline-derived CDR1 and CDR2 are MNHEY and SVGEGT. The DNA for the CDR3 is TGTGCCAGCAGTTTGGTGATCTCTGGAAACACCATATATTTT. It yields the protein CASSLVISGNTIYF.

J is TRBJ2-5 and V is TRBV30, with D possibly TRBD2 on 5 matching bases. The CDR3 extends over 12 amino acids. V lost 8 bases to trimming and J lost 2 bases, with 12 bases between them. Germline values: CDR1 GTSNPN, CDR2 SVGIG (reference sequence). The CDR3 nucleotides read TGTGCCGGCGGGCGAGCACAAGAGACCCAGTACTTC. This encodes CAGGRAQETQYF.

The V gene is TRBV19, the J gene TRBJ2-7, with D possibly being TRBD2 (5 bases). This CDR3 region has 14 residues. Germline-derived CDR1 and CDR2 are LNHDA and SQIVND (reference sequence). With 2 bases removed from V and 2 bases from J, the gap between germline ends came to 10 bases. CDR3 residues: CASSIQTGTYEQYF. The CDR3 DNA is TGTGCCAGTAGTATACAGACGGGAACCTACGAGCAGTACTTC. Looking up the rest from reference TRBV19 and TRBJ2-7 gives the full variable domain: DGGITQSPKYLFRKEGQNVTLSCEQNLNHDAMYWYRQDPGQGLRLIYYSQIVNDFQKGDIAEGYSVSREKKESFPLTVTSAQKNPTAFYLCASSIQTGTYEQYFGPGTRLTVT.

V and J are TRBV7-2 and TRBJ2-1, with 8 positions matching TRBD1. The CDR3 loop spans 15 amino acids. V lost 3 bases, J lost 6 bases, and 7 bases stayed unmatched. Germline V gene lookup returns CDR1 SGHTA and CDR2 FQGNSA. The CDR3 here is CASSLVTGAGNEQFF. CDR3 nucleotide sequence: TGTGCCAGCAGCTTGGTGACAGGGGCGGGCAATGAGCAGTTCTTC.

The V and J genes are TRBV19 and TRBJ1-2; TRBD1 might be the D (6 bases). Between the trimmed V and J ends, which lost 1 base and 7 bases, there was a span of 13 bases. Germline values: CDR1 LNHDA, CDR2 SQIVND (reference sequence). The CDR3 contains 14 residues. CDR3 region: CASSIGTGPTGYTF. The CDR3 DNA follows: TGTGCCAGTAGTATAGGAACAGGGCCCACTGGCTACACCTTC. Drawing the rest from reference TRBV19 and TRBJ1-2, the complete variable domain is DGGITQSPKYLFRKEGQNVTLSCEQNLNHDAMYWYRQDPGQGLRLIYYSQIVNDFQKGDIAEGYSVSREKKESFPLTVTSAQKNPTAFYLCASSIGTGPTGYTFGSGTRLTVV.

The CDR3 region has the DNA TGTGCCAGCAGCGTAGGCGATTACCGGGTGAACACTGAAGCTTTCTTT. It encodes CASSVGDYRVNTEAFF. The chain links TRBV9 to TRBJ1-1; no definite D call. The CDR3 consists of 16 residues. The germline V and J ends were trimmed by 0 bases and 0 bases, with 12 bases remaining between them. CDR1 and CDR2 from the germline V gene are SGDLS and YYNGEE.

This chain uses TRBV2 with TRBJ2-5, with 8 bases lining up with TRBD1. Germline CDR1 is SNHLY and CDR2 is FYNNEI. V was pared by 6 bases and J by 5 bases, with 5 bases of the junction left unmatched. CDR3 size: 13 residues. Here the CDR3 reads CASRQGVGETQYF. Written as DNA, the CDR3 is TGTGCCAGCAGACAGGGGGTTGGGGAGACCCAGTACTTC.

The V and J genes are TRBV20-1 and TRBJ2-7; 7 nucleotides agree with TRBD1. The CDR3 has 14 amino acids. V shed 3 bases, J shed 5 bases, and the junction held 10 bases outside the gene matches. In germline, CDR1 is DFQATT, CDR2 SNEGSKA (reference sequence). The CDR3 spells CSASPWDRNHEQYF. DNA for the CDR3: TGCAGTGCTAGTCCCTGGGACAGAAACCACGAGCAGTACTTC.

The gene calls are TRBV6-2 or TRBV6-3 and TRBJ2-1; D is ambiguous. The CDR3 covers 11 residues. CDR1 and CDR2 (germline): MNHEY, SVGEGT. The V gene lost 6 bases and the J gene lost 9 bases, with 9 bases spanning the gap. The chain's CDR3 is CASSSSGEQFF. The CDR3 DNA follows: TGTGCCAGCAGCTCTTCGGGTGAGCAGTTCTTC.

The rearrangement links TRBV4-3 to TRBJ1-2, with unresolved D. The CDR3 totals 14 residues. V lost 0 bases and J lost 4, with 9 bases in between. Germline V gene data show CDR1 as LGHNA and CDR2 as YSLEER. The CDR3 region has the DNA TGCGCCAGCAGCCAAGATTCCGGGGTCTATGGCTACACCTTC. Protein: CASSQDSGVYGYTF.